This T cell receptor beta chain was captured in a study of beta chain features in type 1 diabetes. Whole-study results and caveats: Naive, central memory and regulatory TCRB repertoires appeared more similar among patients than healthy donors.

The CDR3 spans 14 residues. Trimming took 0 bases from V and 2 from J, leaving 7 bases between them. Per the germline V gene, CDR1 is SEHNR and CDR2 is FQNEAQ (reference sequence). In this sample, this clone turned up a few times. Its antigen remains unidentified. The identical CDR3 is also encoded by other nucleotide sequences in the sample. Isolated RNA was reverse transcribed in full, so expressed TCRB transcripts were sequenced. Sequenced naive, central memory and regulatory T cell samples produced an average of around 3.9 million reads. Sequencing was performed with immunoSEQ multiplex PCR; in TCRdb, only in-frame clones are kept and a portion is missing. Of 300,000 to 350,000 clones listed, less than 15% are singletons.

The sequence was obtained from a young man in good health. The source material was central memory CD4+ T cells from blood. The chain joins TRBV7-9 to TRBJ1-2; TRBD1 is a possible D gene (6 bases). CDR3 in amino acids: CASSLAGANYGYTF. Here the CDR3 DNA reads TGTGCCAGCAGCTTAGCGGGGGCGAACTATGGCTACACCTTC.